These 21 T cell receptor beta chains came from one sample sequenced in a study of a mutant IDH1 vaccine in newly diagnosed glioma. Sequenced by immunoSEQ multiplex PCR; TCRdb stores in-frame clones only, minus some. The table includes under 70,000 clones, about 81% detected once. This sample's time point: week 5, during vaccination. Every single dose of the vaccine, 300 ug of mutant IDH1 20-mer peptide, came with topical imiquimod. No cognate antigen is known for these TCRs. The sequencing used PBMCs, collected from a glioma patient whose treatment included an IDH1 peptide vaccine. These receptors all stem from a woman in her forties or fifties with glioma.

The CDR3 bases are TGTGCCAGCAGCCATAAAGTTACGCAGTATTTT. Translation gives CASSHKVTQYF. V is TRBV7-9 and J is TRBJ2-3; D ambiguous. The V end was cut by 5 bases, the J end by 8 bases, with 8 bases between. The CDR3 totals 11 residues. Germline CDR1 and CDR2: SEHNR and FQNEAQ (reference sequence).

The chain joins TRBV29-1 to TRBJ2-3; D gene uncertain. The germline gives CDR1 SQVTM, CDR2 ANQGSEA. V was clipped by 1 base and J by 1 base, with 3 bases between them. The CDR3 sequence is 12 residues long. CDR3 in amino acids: CSVEGRTDTQYF. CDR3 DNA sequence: TGCAGCGTTGAAGGTCGCACAGATACGCAGTATTTT.

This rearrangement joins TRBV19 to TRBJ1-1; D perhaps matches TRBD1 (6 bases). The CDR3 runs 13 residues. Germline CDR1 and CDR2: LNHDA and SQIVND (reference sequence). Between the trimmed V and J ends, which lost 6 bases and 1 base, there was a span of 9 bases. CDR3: CASRTTGNTEAFF. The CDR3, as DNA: TGTGCCAGTAGAACGACAGGGAACACTGAAGCTTTCTTT.

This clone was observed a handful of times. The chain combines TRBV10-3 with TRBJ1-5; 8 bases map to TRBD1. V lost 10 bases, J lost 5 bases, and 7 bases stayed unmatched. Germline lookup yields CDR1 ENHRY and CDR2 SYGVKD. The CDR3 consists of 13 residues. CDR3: CATRTGRDQPQHF. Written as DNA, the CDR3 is TGTGCCACCCGGACAGGGCGAGATCAGCCCCAGCATTTT.

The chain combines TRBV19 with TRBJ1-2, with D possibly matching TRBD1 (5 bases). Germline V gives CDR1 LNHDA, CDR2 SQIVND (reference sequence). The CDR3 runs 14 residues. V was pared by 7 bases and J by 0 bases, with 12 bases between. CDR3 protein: CASTMGRANYGYTF. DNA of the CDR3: TGTGCCAGTACCATGGGGCGAGCTAACTATGGCTACACCTTC.

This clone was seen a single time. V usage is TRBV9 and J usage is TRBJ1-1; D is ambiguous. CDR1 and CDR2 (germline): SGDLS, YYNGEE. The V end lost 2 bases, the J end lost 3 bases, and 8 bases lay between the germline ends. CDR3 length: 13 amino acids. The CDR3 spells CASSVGPDTEAFF. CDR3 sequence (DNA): TGTGCCAGCAGCGTCGGGCCAGACACTGAAGCTTTCTTT.

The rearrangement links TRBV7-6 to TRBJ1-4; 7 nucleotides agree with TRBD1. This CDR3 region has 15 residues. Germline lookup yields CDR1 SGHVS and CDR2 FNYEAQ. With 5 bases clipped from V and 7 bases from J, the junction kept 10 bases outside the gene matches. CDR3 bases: TGTGCCAGCAGCGCGACGACAGGGAAAGGTGAAAAACTGTTTTTT. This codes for CASSATTGKGEKLFF.

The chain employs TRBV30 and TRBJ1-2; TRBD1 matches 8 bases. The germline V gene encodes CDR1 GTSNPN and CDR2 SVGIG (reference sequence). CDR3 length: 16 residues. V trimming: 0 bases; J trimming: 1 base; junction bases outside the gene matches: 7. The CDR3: CAWSVSGTGFNYGYTF. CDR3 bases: TGTGCCTGGAGTGTATCCGGGACAGGCTTTAACTATGGCTACACCTTC.

Here the CDR3 reads CASSLWTGGNTEAFF. The DNA for the CDR3 is TGTGCCAGCAGCCTATGGACAGGGGGGAACACTGAAGCTTTCTTT. The rearrangement links TRBV9 to TRBJ1-1; TRBD1 aligns across 10 bases. The V gene's germline CDR1 is SGDLS and CDR2 YYNGEE. Trimming took 4 bases from V and 1 from J; bases not matched to a gene: 4. The CDR3 consists of 15 residues. Using reference TRBV9 and TRBJ1-1 for the parts outside the CDR3, the full variable domain is DSGVTQTPKHLITATGQRVTLRCSPRSGDLSVYWYQQSLDQGLQFLIQYYNGEERAKGNILERFSAQQFPDLHSELNLSSLELGDSALYFCASSLWTGGNTEAFFGQGTRLTVV.

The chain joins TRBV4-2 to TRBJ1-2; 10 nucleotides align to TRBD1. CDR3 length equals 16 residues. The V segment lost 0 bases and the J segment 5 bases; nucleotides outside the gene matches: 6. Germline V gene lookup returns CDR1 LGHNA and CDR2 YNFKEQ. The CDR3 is CASSQENRDRGYGYTF. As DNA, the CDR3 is TGTGCCAGCAGCCAAGAAAATCGGGACAGGGGTTATGGCTACACCTTC.

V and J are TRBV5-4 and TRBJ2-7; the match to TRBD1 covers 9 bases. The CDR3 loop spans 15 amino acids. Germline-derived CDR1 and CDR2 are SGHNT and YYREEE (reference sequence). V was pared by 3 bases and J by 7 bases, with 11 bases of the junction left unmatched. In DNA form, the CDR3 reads TGTGCCAGCAGCTCGGCCGGGACAGGGTTGGGGGAGCAGTACTTC. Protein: CASSSAGTGLGEQYF.

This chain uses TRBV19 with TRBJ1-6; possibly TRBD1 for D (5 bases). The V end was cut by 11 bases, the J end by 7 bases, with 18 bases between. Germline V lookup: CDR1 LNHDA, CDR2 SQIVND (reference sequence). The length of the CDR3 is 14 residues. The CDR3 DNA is TGTGCCGCCCGAGACCCGGGGCAAAATTCACCCCTCCACTTT. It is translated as CAARDPGQNSPLHF.

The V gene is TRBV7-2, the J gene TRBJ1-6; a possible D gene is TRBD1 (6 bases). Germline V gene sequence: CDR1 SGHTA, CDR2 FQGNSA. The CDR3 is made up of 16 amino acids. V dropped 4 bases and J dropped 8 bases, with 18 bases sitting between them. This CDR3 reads CASSSYTGKVDSPLHF. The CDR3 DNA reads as TGTGCCAGCAGCTCTTATACAGGGAAGGTTGATTCACCCCTCCACTTT.

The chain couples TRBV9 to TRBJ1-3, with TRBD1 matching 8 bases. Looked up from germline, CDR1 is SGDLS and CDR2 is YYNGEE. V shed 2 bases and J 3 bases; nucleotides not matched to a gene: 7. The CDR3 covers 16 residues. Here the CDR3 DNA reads TGTGCCAGCAGCGTGGAACAAGGACAGGGTGGAAACACCATATATTTT. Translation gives CASSVEQGQGGNTIYF.

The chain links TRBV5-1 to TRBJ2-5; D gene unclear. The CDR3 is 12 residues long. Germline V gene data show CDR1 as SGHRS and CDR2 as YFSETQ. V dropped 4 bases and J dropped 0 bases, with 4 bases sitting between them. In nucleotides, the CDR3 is TGCGCCAGCAGCACTCACCAAGAGACCCAGTACTTC. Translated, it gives CASSTHQETQYF.

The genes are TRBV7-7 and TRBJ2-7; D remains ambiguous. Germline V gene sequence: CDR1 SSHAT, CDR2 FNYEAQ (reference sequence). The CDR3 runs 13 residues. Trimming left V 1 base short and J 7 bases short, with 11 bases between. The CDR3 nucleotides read TGTGCCAGCAGCTTAGGAGGATTAGGAGAGCAGTACTTC. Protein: CASSLGGLGEQYF. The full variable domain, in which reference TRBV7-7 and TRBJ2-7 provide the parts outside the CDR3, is GAGVSQSPRYKVTKRGQDVTLRCDPISSHATLYWYQQALGQGPEFLTYFNYEAQPDKSGLPSDRFSAERPEGSISTLTIQRTEQRDSAMYRCASSLGGLGEQYFGPGTRLTVT.

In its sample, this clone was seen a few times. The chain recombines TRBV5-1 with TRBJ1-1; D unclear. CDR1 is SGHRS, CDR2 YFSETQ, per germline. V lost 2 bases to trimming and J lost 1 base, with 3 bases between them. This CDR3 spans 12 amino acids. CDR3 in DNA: TGCGCCAGCAGCTTCGAGAACACTGAAGCTTTCTTT. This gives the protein CASSFENTEAFF. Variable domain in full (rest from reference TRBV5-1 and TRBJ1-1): KAGVTQTPRYLIKTRGQQVTLSCSPISGHRSVSWYQQTPGQGLQFLFEYFSETQRNKGNFPGRFSGRQFSNSRSEMNVSTLELGDSALYLCASSFENTEAFFGQGTRLTVV.

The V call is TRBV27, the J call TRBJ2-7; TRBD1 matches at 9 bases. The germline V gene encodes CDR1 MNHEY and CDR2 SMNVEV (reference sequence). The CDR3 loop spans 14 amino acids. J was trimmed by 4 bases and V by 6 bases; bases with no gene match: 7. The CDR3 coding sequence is TGTGCCAGCAGGCTAACAGGGGGCTGGTACGAGCAGTACTTC. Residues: CASRLTGGWYEQYF.

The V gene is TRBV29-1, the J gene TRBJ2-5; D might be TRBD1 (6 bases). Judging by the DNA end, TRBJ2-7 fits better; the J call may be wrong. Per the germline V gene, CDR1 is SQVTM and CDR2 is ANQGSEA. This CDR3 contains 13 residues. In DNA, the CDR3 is TGCAGCGTATACGGACAGAGCTCCTACGAGCAGTACTTC. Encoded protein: CSVYGQSSYEQYF.

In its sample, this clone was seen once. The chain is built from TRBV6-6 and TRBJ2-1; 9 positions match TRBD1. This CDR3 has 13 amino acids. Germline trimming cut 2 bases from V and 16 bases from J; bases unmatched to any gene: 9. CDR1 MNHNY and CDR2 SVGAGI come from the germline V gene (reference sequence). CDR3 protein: CASSYGTGLEAFF. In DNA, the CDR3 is TGTGCCAGCAGTTACGGGACAGGGTTAGAGGCATTCTTC.

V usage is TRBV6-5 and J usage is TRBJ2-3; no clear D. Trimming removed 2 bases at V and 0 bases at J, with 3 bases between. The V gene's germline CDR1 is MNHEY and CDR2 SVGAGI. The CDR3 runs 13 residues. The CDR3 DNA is TGTGCCAGCAGTTACAGGAGCACAGATACGCAGTATTTT. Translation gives CASSYRSTDTQYF.